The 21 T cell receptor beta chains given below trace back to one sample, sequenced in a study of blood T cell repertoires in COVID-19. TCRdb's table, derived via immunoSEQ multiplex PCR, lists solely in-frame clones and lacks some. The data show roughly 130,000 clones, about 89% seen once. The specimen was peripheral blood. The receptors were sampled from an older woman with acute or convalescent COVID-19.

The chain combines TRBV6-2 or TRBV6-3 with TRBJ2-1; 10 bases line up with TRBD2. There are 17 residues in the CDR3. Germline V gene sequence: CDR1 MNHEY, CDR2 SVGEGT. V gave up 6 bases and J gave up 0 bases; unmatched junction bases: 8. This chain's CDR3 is CASSPGTSARSYNEQFF. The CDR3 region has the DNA TGTGCCAGCAGCCCAGGGACTAGCGCACGCTCCTACAATGAGCAGTTCTTC.

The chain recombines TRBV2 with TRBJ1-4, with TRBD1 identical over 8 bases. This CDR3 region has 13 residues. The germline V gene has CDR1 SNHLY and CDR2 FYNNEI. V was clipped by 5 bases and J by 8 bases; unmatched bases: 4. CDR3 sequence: CASSIGDREKLFF. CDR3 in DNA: TGTGCCAGCAGTATCGGGGACAGGGAAAAACTGTTTTTT.

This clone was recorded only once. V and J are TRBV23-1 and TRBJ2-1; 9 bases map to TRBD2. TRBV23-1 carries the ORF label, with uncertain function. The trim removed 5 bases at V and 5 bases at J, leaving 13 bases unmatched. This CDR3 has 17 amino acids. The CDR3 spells CASSGDSGRFMDNEQFF. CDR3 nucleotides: TGCGCCAGCAGTGGTGATAGCGGGAGATTTATGGACAATGAGCAGTTCTTC.

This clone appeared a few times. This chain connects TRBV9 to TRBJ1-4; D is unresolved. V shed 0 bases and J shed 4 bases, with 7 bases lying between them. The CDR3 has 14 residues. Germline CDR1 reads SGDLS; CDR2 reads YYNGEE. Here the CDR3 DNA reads TGTGCCAGCAGCGTAGGCGGTGATAATGAAAAACTGTTTTTT. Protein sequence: CASSVGGDNEKLFF.

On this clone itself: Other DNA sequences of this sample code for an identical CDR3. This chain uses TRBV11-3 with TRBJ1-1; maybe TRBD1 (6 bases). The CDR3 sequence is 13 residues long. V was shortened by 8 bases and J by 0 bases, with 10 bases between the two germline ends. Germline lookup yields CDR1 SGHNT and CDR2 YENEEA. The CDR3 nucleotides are TGTGCCAGCTCACAGGGACTGAACACTGAAGCTTTCTTT. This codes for CASSQGLNTEAFF.

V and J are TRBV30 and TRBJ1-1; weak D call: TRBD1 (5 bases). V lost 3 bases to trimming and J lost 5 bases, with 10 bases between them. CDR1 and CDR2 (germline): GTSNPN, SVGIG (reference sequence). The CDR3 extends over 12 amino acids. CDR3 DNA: TGTGCCTGGAGCCTATCAGGGACTGAAGCTTTCTTT. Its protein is CAWSLSGTEAFF.

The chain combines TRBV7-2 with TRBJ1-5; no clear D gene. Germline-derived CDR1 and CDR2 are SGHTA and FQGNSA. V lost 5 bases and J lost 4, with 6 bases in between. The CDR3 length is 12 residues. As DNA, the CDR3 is TGTGCCAGCAGCCATCCAAATCAGCCCCAGCATTTT. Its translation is CASSHPNQPQHF.

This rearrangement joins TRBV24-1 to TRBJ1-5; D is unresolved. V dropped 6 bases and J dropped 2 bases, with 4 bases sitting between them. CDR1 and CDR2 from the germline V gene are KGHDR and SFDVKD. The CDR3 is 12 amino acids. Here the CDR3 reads CATSFGNQPQHF. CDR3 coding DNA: TGTGCCACCAGTTTCGGCAATCAGCCCCAGCATTTT.

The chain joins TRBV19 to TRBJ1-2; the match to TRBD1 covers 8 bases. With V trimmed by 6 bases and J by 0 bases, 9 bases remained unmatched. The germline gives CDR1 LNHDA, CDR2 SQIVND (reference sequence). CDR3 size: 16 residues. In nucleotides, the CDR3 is TGTGCCAGTAGGCAGACGGGACAGGTCTCTAACTATGGCTACACCTTC. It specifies CASRQTGQVSNYGYTF.

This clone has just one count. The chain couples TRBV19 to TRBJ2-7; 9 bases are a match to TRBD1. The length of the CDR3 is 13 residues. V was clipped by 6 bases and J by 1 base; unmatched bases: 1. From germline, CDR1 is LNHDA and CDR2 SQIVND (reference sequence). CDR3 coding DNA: TGTGCCAGTAGGGGACAGGGTTCCTACGAGCAGTACTTC. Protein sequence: CASRGQGSYEQYF.

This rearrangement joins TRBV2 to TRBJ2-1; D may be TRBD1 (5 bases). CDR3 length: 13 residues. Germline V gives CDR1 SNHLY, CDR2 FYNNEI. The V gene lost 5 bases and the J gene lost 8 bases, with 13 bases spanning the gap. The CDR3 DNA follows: TGTGCCAGCAGTCCGGACCTAGGGGATGAGCAGTTCTTC. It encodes CASSPDLGDEQFF.

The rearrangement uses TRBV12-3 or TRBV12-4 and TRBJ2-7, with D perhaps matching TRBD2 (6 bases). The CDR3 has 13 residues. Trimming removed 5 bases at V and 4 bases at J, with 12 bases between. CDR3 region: CASSRSSAYEQYF. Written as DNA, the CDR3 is TGTGCCAGCAGTCGGTCTAGCGCTTACGAGCAGTACTTC.

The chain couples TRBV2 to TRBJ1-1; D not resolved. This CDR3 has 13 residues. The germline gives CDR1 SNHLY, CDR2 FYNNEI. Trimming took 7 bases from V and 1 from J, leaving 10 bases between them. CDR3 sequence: CASNPVPNTEAFF. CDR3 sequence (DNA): TGTGCCAGCAACCCAGTACCGAACACTGAAGCTTTCTTT.

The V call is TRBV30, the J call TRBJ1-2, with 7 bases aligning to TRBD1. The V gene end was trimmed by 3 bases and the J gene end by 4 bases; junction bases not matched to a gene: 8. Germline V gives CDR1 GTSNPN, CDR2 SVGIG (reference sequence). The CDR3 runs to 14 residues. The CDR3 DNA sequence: TGTGCCTGGAGAGAGCAGGGGGTTGTCTATGGCTACACCTTC. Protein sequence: CAWREQGVVYGYTF.

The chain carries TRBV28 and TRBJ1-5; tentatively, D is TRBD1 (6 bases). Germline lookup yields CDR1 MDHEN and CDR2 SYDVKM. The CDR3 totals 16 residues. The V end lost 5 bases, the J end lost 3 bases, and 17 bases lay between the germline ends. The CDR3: CASSLFTRQANQPQHF. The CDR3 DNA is TGTGCCAGCAGTCTATTCACTCGACAGGCCAATCAGCCCCAGCATTTT.

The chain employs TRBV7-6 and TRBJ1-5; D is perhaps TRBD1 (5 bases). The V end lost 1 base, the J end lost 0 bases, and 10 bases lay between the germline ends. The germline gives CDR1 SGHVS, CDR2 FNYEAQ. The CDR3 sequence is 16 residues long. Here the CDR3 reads CASSLEPGYSNQPQHF. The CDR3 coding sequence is TGTGCCAGCAGCTTAGAGCCAGGGTATAGCAATCAGCCCCAGCATTTT.

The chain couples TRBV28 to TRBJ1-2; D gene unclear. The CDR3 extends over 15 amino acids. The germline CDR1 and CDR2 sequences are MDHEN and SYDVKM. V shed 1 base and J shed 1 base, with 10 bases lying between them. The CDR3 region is CASSLSVGYNYGYTF. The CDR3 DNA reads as TGTGCCAGCAGTTTATCCGTCGGTTATAACTATGGCTACACCTTC.

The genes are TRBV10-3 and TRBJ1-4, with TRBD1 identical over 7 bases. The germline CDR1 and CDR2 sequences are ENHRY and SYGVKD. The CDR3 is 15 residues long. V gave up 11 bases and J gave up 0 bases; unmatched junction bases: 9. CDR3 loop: CAAQGDGATNEKLFF. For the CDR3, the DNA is TGTGCCGCCCAGGGGGATGGGGCAACTAATGAAAAACTGTTTTTT.

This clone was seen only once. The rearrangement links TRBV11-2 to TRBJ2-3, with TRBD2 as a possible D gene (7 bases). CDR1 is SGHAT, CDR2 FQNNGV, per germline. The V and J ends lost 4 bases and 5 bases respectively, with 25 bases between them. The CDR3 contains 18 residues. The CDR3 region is CASSSPRRERGLKDTQYF. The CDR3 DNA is TGTGCCAGCAGCTCCCCTAGGCGGGAGAGGGGGTTGAAAGATACGCAGTATTTT.

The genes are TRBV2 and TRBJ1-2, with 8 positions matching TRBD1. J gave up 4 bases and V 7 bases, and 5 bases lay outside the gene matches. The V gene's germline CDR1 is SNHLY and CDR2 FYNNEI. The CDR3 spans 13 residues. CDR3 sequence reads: CASNGQGSYGYTF. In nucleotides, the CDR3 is TGTGCCAGCAATGGACAGGGAAGCTATGGCTACACCTTC.

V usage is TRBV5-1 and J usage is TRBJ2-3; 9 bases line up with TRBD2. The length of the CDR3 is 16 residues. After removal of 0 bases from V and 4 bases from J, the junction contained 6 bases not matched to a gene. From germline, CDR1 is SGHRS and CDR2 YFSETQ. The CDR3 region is CASSLVASGTADTQYF. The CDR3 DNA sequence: TGCGCCAGCAGCTTGGTGGCTAGCGGGACCGCAGATACGCAGTATTTT.